This T cell receptor (beta chain) was documented in a study of PD-L1 blockade in urothelial cancer. Study information: Samples came from 3 weeks, at the second dose, and 6 weeks into treatment. Specimens of blood held a median count of about 140,000 T cells.

Pretreatment sampling and on-treatment sampling together yielded between 1 and 8 samples for each patient. Study-level results: At the 3-week point, tumor-associated blood clones expanded more in durable-benefit patients.

This clone was seen just once. Its antigen is not known. Repertoires were generated with immunoSEQ multiplex PCR, while TCRdb's copy carries only in-frame clones and drops some. The data hold 70,000 or so clones, with 84% observed a single time. This TCR came from a man between 70 and 80 years old with urothelial cancer. Sample: PBMCs, taken around atezolizumab (anti-PD-L1) treatment.

The CDR3 sequence: CAWSPFVFGGNYGYTF. The CDR3 nucleotides read TGTGCCTGGAGTCCCTTTGTTTTTGGAGGGAACTATGGCTACACCTTC. The chain is built from TRBV30 and TRBJ1-2, with D unclear. CDR3 length: 16 residues. CDR1 is GTSNPN, CDR2 SVGIG, per germline (reference sequence). Trimming left V 2 bases short and J 2 bases short, with 18 bases between. The entire variable domain, with the rest obtained from reference TRBV30 and TRBJ1-2, is as follows: SQTIHQWPATLVQPVGSPLSLECTVEGTSNPNLYWYRQAAGRGLQLLFYSVGIGQISSEVPQNLSASRPQDRQFILSSKKLLLSDSGFYLCAWSPFVFGGNYGYTFGSGTRLTVV.